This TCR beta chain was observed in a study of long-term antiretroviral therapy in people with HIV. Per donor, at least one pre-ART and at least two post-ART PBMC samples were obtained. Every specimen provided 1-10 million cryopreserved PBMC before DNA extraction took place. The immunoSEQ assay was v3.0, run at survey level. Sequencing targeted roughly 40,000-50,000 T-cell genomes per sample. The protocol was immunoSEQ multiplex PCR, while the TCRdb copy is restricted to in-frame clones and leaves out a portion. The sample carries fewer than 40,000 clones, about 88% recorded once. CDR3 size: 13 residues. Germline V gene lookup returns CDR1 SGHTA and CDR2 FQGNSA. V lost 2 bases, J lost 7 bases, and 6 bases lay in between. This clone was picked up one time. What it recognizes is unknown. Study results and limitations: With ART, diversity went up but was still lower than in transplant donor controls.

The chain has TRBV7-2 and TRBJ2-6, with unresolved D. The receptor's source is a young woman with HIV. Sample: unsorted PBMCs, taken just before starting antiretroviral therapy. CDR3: CASSLPKANVLTF. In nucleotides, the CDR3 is TGTGCCAGCAGCTTACCCAAAGCCAACGTCCTGACTTTC.